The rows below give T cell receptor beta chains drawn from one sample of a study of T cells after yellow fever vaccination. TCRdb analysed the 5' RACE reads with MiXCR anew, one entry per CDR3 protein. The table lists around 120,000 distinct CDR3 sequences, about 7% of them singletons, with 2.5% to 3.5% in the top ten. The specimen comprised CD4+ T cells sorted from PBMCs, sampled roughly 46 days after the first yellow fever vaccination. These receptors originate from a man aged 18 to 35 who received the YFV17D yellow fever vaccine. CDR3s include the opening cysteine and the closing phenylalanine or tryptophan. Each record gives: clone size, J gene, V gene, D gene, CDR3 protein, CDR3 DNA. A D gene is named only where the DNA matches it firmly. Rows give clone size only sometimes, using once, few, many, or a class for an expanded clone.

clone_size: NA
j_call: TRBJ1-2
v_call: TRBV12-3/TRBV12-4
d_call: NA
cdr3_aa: CASSPGLLGGYTF
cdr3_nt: TGTGCCAGCAGTCCGGGTCTACTTGGTGGCTACACCTTC

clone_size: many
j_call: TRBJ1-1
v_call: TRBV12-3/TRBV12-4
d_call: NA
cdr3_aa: CASSLNIATEAFF
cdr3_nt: TGTGCCAGCAGTCTAAATATAGCGACTGAAGCTTTCTTT

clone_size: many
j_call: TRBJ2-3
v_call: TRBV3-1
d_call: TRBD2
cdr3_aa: CASSVTTSGSTDTQYF
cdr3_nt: TGTGCCAGCAGCGTTACAACTAGCGGGAGCACAGATACGCAGTATTTT

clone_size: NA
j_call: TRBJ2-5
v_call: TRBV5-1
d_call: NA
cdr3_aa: CASQGGKTQYF
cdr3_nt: TGCGCCAGCCAAGGGGGGAAGACCCAGTACTTC

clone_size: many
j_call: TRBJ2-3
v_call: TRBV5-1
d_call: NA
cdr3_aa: CASSLTPSVTDTQYF
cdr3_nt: TGCGCCAGCAGCTTAACCCCCTCGGTCACAGATACGCAGTATTTT

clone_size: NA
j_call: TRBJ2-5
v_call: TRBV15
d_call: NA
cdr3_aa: CATSRRGAGETQYF
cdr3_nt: TGTGCCACCAGCAGGAGGGGGGCCGGGGAGACCCAGTACTTC

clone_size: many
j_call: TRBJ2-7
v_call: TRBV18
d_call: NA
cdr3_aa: CASSPANGNYEQYF
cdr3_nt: TGTGCCAGCTCACCTGCGAACGGAAACTACGAGCAGTACTTC

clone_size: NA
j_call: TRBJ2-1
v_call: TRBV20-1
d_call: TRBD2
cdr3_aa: CSASNPGLEVNEQFF
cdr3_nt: TGCAGTGCTTCCAATCCGGGACTAGAAGTCAATGAGCAGTTCTTC

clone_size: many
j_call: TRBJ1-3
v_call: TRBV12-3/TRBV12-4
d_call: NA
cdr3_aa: CASSPMGGNTIYF
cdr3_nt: TGTGCCAGCAGTCCCATGGGGGGAAACACCATATATTTT

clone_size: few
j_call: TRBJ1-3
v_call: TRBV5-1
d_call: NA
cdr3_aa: CASSLGARAGNTIYF
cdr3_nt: TGCGCCAGCAGCTTGGGTGCCCGGGCTGGAAACACCATATATTTT

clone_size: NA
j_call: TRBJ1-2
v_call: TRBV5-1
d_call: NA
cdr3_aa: CASSLIGTSSASYTF
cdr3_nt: TGCGCCAGCAGCTTAATAGGGACCTCCTCTGCGAGCTACACCTTC

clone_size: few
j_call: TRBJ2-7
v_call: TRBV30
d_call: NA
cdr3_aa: CAWMRRRGLYEQYF
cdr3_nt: TGTGCCTGGATGCGGAGAAGGGGACTGTACGAGCAGTACTTC

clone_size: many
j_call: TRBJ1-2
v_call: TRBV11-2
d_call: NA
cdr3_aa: CASSLDQGSYGYTF
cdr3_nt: TGTGCCAGCAGCTTAGATCAGGGGAGCTATGGCTACACCTTC

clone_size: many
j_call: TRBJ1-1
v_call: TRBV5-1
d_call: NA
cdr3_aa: CASSLDERGLSEAFF
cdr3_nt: TGCGCCAGCAGCTTGGATGAGCGAGGACTCTCTGAAGCTTTCTTT

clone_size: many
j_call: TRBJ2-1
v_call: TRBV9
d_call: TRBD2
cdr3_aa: CASSKSGGANSYNEQFF
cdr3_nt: TGTGCCAGCAGCAAGAGCGGGGGGGCGAACTCCTACAATGAGCAGTTCTTC

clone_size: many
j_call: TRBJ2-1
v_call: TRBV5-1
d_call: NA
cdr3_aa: CASSLDLYNEQFF
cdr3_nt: TGCGCCAGCAGCTTGGACCTTTACAATGAGCAGTTCTTC

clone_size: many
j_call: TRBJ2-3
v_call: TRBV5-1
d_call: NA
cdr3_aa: CASRHDSTDTQYF
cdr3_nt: TGCGCCAGCAGACACGACAGCACAGATACGCAGTATTTT

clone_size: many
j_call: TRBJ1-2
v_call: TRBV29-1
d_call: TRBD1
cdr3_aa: CSLGTDYGYTF
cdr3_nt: TGCAGCTTGGGGACAGACTATGGCTACACCTTC

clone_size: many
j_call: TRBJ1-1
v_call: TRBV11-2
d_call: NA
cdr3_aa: CASSFAGKPEAFF
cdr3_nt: TGTGCCAGCAGCTTCGCCGGGAAGCCTGAAGCTTTCTTT

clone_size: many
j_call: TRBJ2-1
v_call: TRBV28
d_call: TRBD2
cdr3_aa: CASLAGGNEQFF
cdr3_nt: TGTGCCAGTCTAGCGGGGGGGAATGAGCAGTTCTTC

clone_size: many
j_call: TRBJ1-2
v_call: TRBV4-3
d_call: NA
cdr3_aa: CASSQDVYTGRNYGYTF
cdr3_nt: TGCGCCAGCAGCCAAGACGTCTATACAGGTCGGAACTATGGCTACACCTTC

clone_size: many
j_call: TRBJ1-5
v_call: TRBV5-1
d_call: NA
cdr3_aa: CASSLTGNSNQPQHF
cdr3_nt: TGCGCCAGCAGCTTGACAGGAAATAGCAATCAGCCCCAGCATTTT

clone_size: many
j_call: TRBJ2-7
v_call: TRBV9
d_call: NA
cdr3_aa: CASKYWEQYF
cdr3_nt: TGTGCCAGCAAGTACTGGGAGCAGTACTTC